The 18 T cell receptor beta chains given below trace back to one sample, sequenced in a study of vaccination effects on CD4 cells after COVID-19. Subsequent to less than twelve days of culture, CD4+ T cells were isolated. Clones were read by immunoSEQ multiplex PCR, and TCRdb kept only the in-frame ones, dropping some. The profile covers 70,000 or so clones, with more than 70% appearing a single time and about 2% taken by the ten largest. No antigens are known for them. The sample in question was CD4+ T cells from PBMCs cultured without peptide, obtained before COVID-19 vaccination. These TCRs come from a human donor who received a COVID-19 vaccine.

The chain uses TRBV6-2 or TRBV6-3 and TRBJ1-1; possible D gene TRBD1, 5 bases. The CDR3 consists of 14 residues. In germline, CDR1 is MNHEY, CDR2 SVGEGT. The V and J ends lost 1 base and 3 bases respectively, with 9 bases between them. The CDR3 spells CASSYYGGDTEAFF. CDR3 DNA: TGTGCCAGCAGTTACTATGGGGGTGACACTGAAGCTTTCTTT.

This clone was seen only once. DNA of the CDR3: TGCGCCAGCAGCTTGCGACAGGGCCTGAAAGAGACCCAGTACTTC. Its protein is CASSLRQGLKETQYF. The chain joins TRBV5-1 to TRBJ2-5, with TRBD1 matching 7 bases. The CDR3 covers 15 residues. The J segment lost 3 bases and the V segment lost 1 base, leaving 6 bases of the junction unmatched. In germline, CDR1 is SGHRS, CDR2 YFSETQ. Variable domain in full (rest from reference TRBV5-1 and TRBJ2-5): KAGVTQTPRYLIKTRGQQVTLSCSPISGHRSVSWYQQTPGQGLQFLFEYFSETQRNKGNFPGRFSGRQFSNSRSEMNVSTLELGDSALYLCASSLRQGLKETQYFGPGTRLLVL.

In this sample, this clone turned up a few times. V gene TRBV9 combines with J gene TRBJ2-1; possibly TRBD1 for D (5 bases). The V gene's germline CDR1 is SGDLS and CDR2 YYNGEE. V was clipped by 4 bases and J by 5 bases, with 7 bases between them. This CDR3 has 12 amino acids. The CDR3: CASSLDNNEQFF. The CDR3 bases are TGTGCCAGCAGCCTGGACAACAATGAGCAGTTCTTC.

The J gene is TRBJ1-4, the V gene TRBV28, with 8 bases that match TRBD1. In germline, CDR1 is MDHEN, CDR2 SYDVKM. Trimming cost V 7 bases and J 11 bases; bases outside gene matches: 21. The length of the CDR3 is 17 residues. The CDR3 loop reads CASKASGQGGKLGKLFF. The CDR3 bases are TGTGCCAGCAAAGCAAGCGGACAGGGAGGGAAGTTAGGGAAACTGTTTTTT.

This clone was counted a few times. The gene calls are TRBV30 and TRBJ1-5; the match to TRBD1 covers 10 bases. J was trimmed by 6 bases and V by 2 bases; bases with no gene match: 7. The CDR3 spans 15 residues. CDR1 is GTSNPN, CDR2 SVGIG, per germline (reference sequence). The CDR3 spells CAWSHDGQGGQPQHF. The CDR3 DNA is TGTGCCTGGAGTCACGACGGACAGGGGGGTCAGCCCCAGCATTTT.

The rearrangement links TRBV28 to TRBJ2-7; 9 nucleotides align to TRBD1. CDR1 is MDHEN and CDR2 is SYDVKM in the germline V gene. The CDR3 consists of 14 residues. J lost 6 bases, V lost 6 bases, and 9 bases had no gene match. The CDR3 DNA sequence: TGTGCCAGCAGCCGGGACAGGGCCATCCTCGAGCAGTACGTC. This codes for CASSRDRAILEQYV.

With regard to this clone: Other DNA sequences in this specimen translate into the identical CDR3. This chain uses TRBV5-1 with TRBJ1-1; no clear D gene. CDR3 size: 13 residues. V dropped 1 base and J dropped 2 bases, with 6 bases sitting between them. Germline loops: CDR1 SGHRS, CDR2 YFSETQ. The CDR3 is CASSLTVNTEAFF. The CDR3 region has the DNA TGCGCCAGCAGCTTGACAGTCAACACTGAAGCTTTCTTT.

J is TRBJ1-1 and V is TRBV27; D perhaps matches TRBD1 (6 bases). Between the trimmed V and J ends, which lost 2 bases and 8 bases, there was a span of 18 bases. CDR1 is MNHEY and CDR2 is SMNVEV in the germline V gene (reference sequence). The CDR3 runs to 15 residues. CDR3 DNA: TGTGCCAGCAGTTTAGTGGCGGGGGGCGAACCCGAAGCTTTCTTT. It yields the protein CASSLVAGGEPEAFF.

This clone has a single count. The chain couples TRBV4-3 to TRBJ2-1, with 8 bases that match TRBD2. This CDR3 is built from 14 residues. The ends lost 4 bases at V and 4 bases at J; junction bases unmatched: 3. Germline CDR1 and CDR2: LGHNA and YSLEER. The chain's CDR3 is CASSPTGGYNEQFF. In DNA form, the CDR3 reads TGCGCCAGCAGCCCCACGGGGGGGTACAATGAGCAGTTCTTC.

The V gene is TRBV5-1, the J gene TRBJ1-2; D remains ambiguous. With 0 bases removed from V and 6 bases from J, the gap between germline ends came to 9 bases. The CDR3 loop spans 13 amino acids. Germline CDR1 SGHRS, CDR2 YFSETQ. CDR3 in DNA: TGCGCCAGCAGCTTGGCGGCAGAAAATGGCTACACCTTC. Amino acid sequence: CASSLAAENGYTF. Filled out from reference TRBV5-1 and TRBJ1-2, the complete variable domain reads KAGVTQTPRYLIKTRGQQVTLSCSPISGHRSVSWYQQTPGQGLQFLFEYFSETQRNKGNFPGRFSGRQFSNSRSEMNVSTLELGDSALYLCASSLAAENGYTFGSGTRLTVV.

This rearrangement joins TRBV11-2 to TRBJ2-1, with TRBD2 as a possible D gene (6 bases). The CDR3 sequence is 14 residues long. Trimming stripped 7 bases from V and 5 bases from J, with 15 bases between. The germline V gene encodes CDR1 SGHAT and CDR2 FQNNGV. This CDR3 is CASTRLEGNNEQFF. In DNA, the CDR3 is TGTGCCAGCACCCGACTAGAGGGAAACAATGAGCAGTTCTTC.

The chain is built from TRBV20-1 and TRBJ2-5; D ambiguous. The CDR3 covers 10 residues. The V gene lost 5 bases and the J gene lost 4 bases, with 5 bases spanning the gap. The germline CDR1 and CDR2 sequences are DFQATT and SNEGSKA (reference sequence). The CDR3 DNA is TGCAGTGCTTCTCTAGAGACCCAGTACTTC. This translates into CSASLETQYF.

V usage is TRBV6-5 and J usage is TRBJ2-7, with D maybe TRBD2 (5 bases). The CDR3 is 14 amino acids. Trimming pared 6 bases from V and 6 bases from J, leaving 18 bases between. The V gene's germline CDR1 is MNHEY and CDR2 SVGAGI. The CDR3 protein is CASRPRGSIAEQYV. DNA of the CDR3: TGTGCCAGCAGACCCCGGGGTTCCATTGCCGAGCAGTACGTC.

This clone came up a few times. The rearrangement uses TRBV4-1 and TRBJ1-5; possibly TRBD1 for D (6 bases). V gave up 0 bases and J gave up 5 bases, with 14 bases separating them. CDR3 length: 16 amino acids. The V gene's germline CDR1 is MGHRA and CDR2 YSYEKL. CDR3 sequence (DNA): TGCGCCAGCAGCCAAGATGGATCACAGGGATATCAGCCCCAGCATTTT. This sequence encodes CASSQDGSQGYQPQHF.

The V and J genes are TRBV9 and TRBJ2-3; D possibly uses TRBD1 or TRBD2 (6 bases each). There are 14 residues in the CDR3. In germline, CDR1 is SGDLS, CDR2 YYNGEE. Trimming removed 1 base from V and 2 bases from J, with 8 bases in between. The DNA for the CDR3 is TGTGCCAGCAGCGTAAGGGGGGCCACAGATACGCAGTATTTT. It specifies CASSVRGATDTQYF.

CDR3 nucleotide sequence: TGTGCCAGCAGCCAAGTGCCGCTGAAGCTTGGGTATGGCTACACCTTC. This sequence encodes CASSQVPLKLGYGYTF. The chain couples TRBV3-1 (or the pseudogene TRBV3-2) to TRBJ1-2; D gene ambiguous. V gave up 1 base and J gave up 5 bases, with 17 bases separating them. The germline V gene has CDR1 LGHDT and CDR2 YNNKEL (reference sequence). The length of the CDR3 is 16 residues.

This clone was seen only once. The V gene is TRBV24-1, the J gene TRBJ1-4; D is ambiguous. V gave up 4 bases and J gave up 5 bases, with 13 bases separating them. Per germline, CDR1 KGHDR and CDR2 SFDVKD. This CDR3 comprises 15 residues. CDR3 sequence: CATSDSRTGNEKLFF. The CDR3 DNA sequence: TGTGCCACCAGTGACTCCCGGACGGGAAATGAAAAACTGTTTTTT.

The rearrangement joins TRBV4-3 to TRBJ2-3; D not resolved. Trimming stripped 4 bases from V and 0 bases from J, with 8 bases between. From germline, CDR1 is LGHNA and CDR2 YSLEER. The length of the CDR3 is 14 residues. CDR3 nucleotide sequence: TGCGCCAGCAGCCCGACATCTAGCACAGATACGCAGTATTTT. Translated, it gives CASSPTSSTDTQYF.